These 6 T cell receptor beta chains came from one sample sequenced in a study of T-cell memory formation after mild COVID-19. TCRdb recomputed calls from the 5' RACE reads with MiXCR, one row per CDR3 protein. The sample has approximately 350,000 distinct CDR3 sequences; under 15% are singletons. Material: PBMCs or a T cell subset sorted from them (not recorded which). These receptors came from a man younger than 35 who had mild COVID-19 (a few samples of this study predate the infection). Cell type and time point are not known.

Worth noting for this clonotype: This may come from a read error, since a much larger clone is one base off. This chain joins TRBV7-2 and TRBJ2-3; no definite D call. The V end lost 5 bases, the J end lost 5 bases, and 5 bases lay between the germline ends. The germline V gene has CDR1 SGHTA and CDR2 FQGNSA. This CDR3 is built from 11 residues. This CDR3 is CASSVLDTQYF. As DNA, the CDR3 is TGTGCCAGCAGCGTCTTAGATACGCAGTATTTT.

The genes are TRBV5-1 and TRBJ2-2; 10 bases map to TRBD1. The CDR3 is made up of 15 amino acids. Germline trimming cut 4 bases from V and 4 bases from J; bases unmatched to any gene: 4. Looked up from germline, CDR1 is SGHRS and CDR2 is YFSETQ. Here the CDR3 reads CASSKGQGVTGELFF. The CDR3 nucleotides are TGCGCCAGCAGCAAAGGACAGGGGGTCACCGGGGAGCTGTTTTTT. Complete variable domain (other parts from reference TRBV5-1 and TRBJ2-2): KAGVTQTPRYLIKTRGQQVTLSCSPISGHRSVSWYQQTPGQGLQFLFEYFSETQRNKGNFPGRFSGRQFSNSRSEMNVSTLELGDSALYLCASSKGQGVTGELFFGEGSRLTVL.

This clonotype was recorded a few times. V and J are TRBV12-3 or TRBV12-4 and TRBJ2-1, with 9 positions matching TRBD2. The CDR3 covers 12 residues. V shed 6 bases and J 10 bases; nucleotides not matched to a gene: 4. CDR3 DNA sequence: TGTGCCAGCAGATTTAGCGGGGGAGAGCAGTTCTTC. Its protein product is CASRFSGGEQFF.

This clonotype has just a few counts. The chain carries TRBV11-2 and TRBJ1-1; TRBD1 agrees at 10 bases. With 6 bases clipped from V and 0 bases from J, the junction kept 13 bases outside the gene matches. Germline V CDR1 and CDR2: SGHAT, FQNNGV. The CDR3 runs 18 residues. The CDR3 is CASRSDDRGLNMNTEAFF. CDR3 DNA sequence: TGTGCCAGCAGGAGTGACGACAGGGGGCTGAACATGAACACTGAAGCTTTCTTT.

The chain joins TRBV10-3 to TRBJ2-7; D might be TRBD1 (6 bases). This CDR3 comprises 13 residues. Germline assignment: CDR1 ENHRY and CDR2 SYGVKD. Trimming stripped 2 bases from V and 6 bases from J, with 11 bases between. The CDR3 is CAISEGSGAEQYF. The CDR3 DNA reads TGTGCCATCAGTGAGGGGTCAGGGGCCGAGCAGTACTTC.

DNA for the CDR3: TGTGCCACCAGCAGGCGGGACAGGGAGATATATGGCTACACCTTC. Amino acids: CATSRRDREIYGYTF. This rearrangement joins TRBV15 to TRBJ1-2; 9 nucleotides line up with TRBD1. CDR1 LNHNV and CDR2 YYDKDF come from the germline V gene (reference sequence). The CDR3 runs 15 residues. V shed 3 bases, J shed 5 bases, and the junction held 7 bases outside the gene matches.